These T cell receptor beta chains were read from a single sample in a study of blood T cell repertoires in COVID-19. Libraries were prepared by immunoSEQ multiplex PCR; TCRdb keeps only in-frame clonotypes and omits some of them. This table holds about 51,000 clones, more than 70% found once. The sample consisted of peripheral blood. The receptor source for this set is an elderly man with active COVID-19. The CDR3 runs from the conserved cysteine through the conserved F or W. D genes are given only for firm matches. Clone size is not always given. Where it is, it says once, few, many or a class for expanded clones.

TRBD1	TRBV10-3	TRBJ1-1	NA	TGTGCCATCACCCAGGGGGGAGACACTGAAGCTTTCTTT	CAITQGGDTEAFF
NA	TRBV19	TRBJ2-7	NA	TGTGCCAGTAGTATAGGGATAACGGGGGAGCAGTACTTC	CASSIGITGEQYF
TRBD2	TRBV18	TRBJ2-3	NA	TGTGCCAGCTCACCGACTAGCGGGAGCCCAGATACGCAGTATTTT	CASSPTSGSPDTQYF
NA	TRBV7-9	TRBJ2-7	NA	TGTGCCAGCAGTACCCAAAGGGGGGGAAGCTCCTACGAGCAGTACTTC	CASSTQRGGSSYEQYF
TRBD1	TRBV7-2	TRBJ1-3	NA	TGTGCCAGCAGCTTAGCCGGGACAGCCTCCTCTGGAAACACCATATATTTT	CASSLAGTASSGNTIYF
NA	TRBV5-4	TRBJ2-2	NA	TGTGCCAGCAGCCGCCAGGGGAGAGGCACCGGGGAGCTGTTTTTT	CASSRQGRGTGELFF
TRBD2	TRBV27	TRBJ2-1	NA	TGTGCCAGCAGTTTACAACTAGCGGGAGCGCTCAATGAGCAGTTCTTC	CASSLQLAGALNEQFF
TRBD1	TRBV5-1	TRBJ1-1	NA	TGCGCCAGCAGCGACACAGGGGGCGTCACTGAAGCTTTCTTT	CASSDTGGVTEAFF
TRBD2	TRBV6-1	TRBJ2-1	NA	TGTGCCAGCAGTGAAATTTCCTGGAGGATAGCGGGAGGGCCCGTTTTCTATGAGCAGTTCTTC	CASSEISWRIAGGPVFYEQFF
NA	TRBV19	TRBJ2-7	NA	TGTGCCAGTAGTACCCGGGAAGGCCTCTCCTACGAGCAGTACTTC	CASSTREGLSYEQYF
NA	TRBV9	TRBJ2-1	NA	TGTGCCAGCAGCGTAGTGGGGCGGAGCTCCTACAATGAGCAGTTCTTC	CASSVVGRSSYNEQFF
TRBD2	TRBV10-3	TRBJ2-2	NA	TGTGCCATCAGTGATCCGGCTAGCGGGACGAAACAGGGGACCGGGGAGCTGTTTTTT	CAISDPASGTKQGTGELFF
TRBD2	TRBV7-9	TRBJ2-5	NA	TGTGCCAGCAGCTACCCTCCGGGACTAAAGGACCAAGAGACCCAGTACTTC	CASSYPPGLKDQETQYF
TRBD1	TRBV18	TRBJ2-1	NA	TGTGCCAGCTCACCACCAGGGACAGGGACATACAAGGGGCAGTTCTTC	CASSPPGTGTYKGQFF
NA	TRBV28	TRBJ2-3	few	TGTGCCAGCAGTTTATTCCCTTCGCTAAAAACAGATACGCAGTATTTT	CASSLFPSLKTDTQYF
NA	TRBV7-2	TRBJ1-5	NA	TGTGCCAGCAGCCCAGGCTATAGCAATCAGCCCCAGCATTTT	CASSPGYSNQPQHF
NA	TRBV7-6	TRBJ2-5	NA	TGTGCCAGCAGCTTAAGCCAGCGGGAGACCCAGTACTTC	CASSLSQRETQYF
NA	TRBV24-1	TRBJ2-3	NA	TGTGCCACCAGTGATTGGTCAGGGAAGGCAGATACGCAGTATTTT	CATSDWSGKADTQYF
TRBD2	TRBV2	TRBJ2-7	NA	TGTGCCAACGGACTAGCCAGCTCCTACGAGCAGTACTTC	CANGLASSYEQYF
TRBD1	TRBV5-4	TRBJ2-2	NA	TGTGCCAGCAGCTCTCTGACAGGGACGAACACCGGGGAGCTGTTTTTT	CASSSLTGTNTGELFF
NA	TRBV5-5	TRBJ1-2	NA	TGTGCCAGCAGCATCACCGGCGCGGAGGGCTACACCTTC	CASSITGAEGYTF
NA	TRBV18	TRBJ2-3	NA	TGTGCCAGCTCACCCATGGGCCGCACAGATACGCAGTATTTT	CASSPMGRTDTQYF
NA	TRBV30	TRBJ2-1	NA	TGTGCCTGGAGGCGGGGTAAGGAGCAGTTCTTC	CAWRRGKEQFF
TRBD1	TRBV5-6	TRBJ1-2	NA	TGTGCCAGCAGCTTGGTTACAGGGGGTAACTATGGCTACACCTTC	CASSLVTGGNYGYTF
TRBD2	TRBV9	TRBJ2-7	once	TGTGCCAGCAGCGGAGAAAGCGGGACTTCCTCCTACGAGCAGTACTTC	CASSGESGTSSYEQYF
NA	TRBV4-2	TRBJ2-2	NA	TGTGCCAGCAGCCAAGATCCACGGGGGTTGAACGGGGAGCTGTTTTTT	CASSQDPRGLNGELFF
TRBD2	TRBV5-6	TRBJ2-1	NA	TGTGCCAGCACCCAGGATCTAGCGGGAGGGTCCTCCTACAATGAGCAGTTCTTC	CASTQDLAGGSSYNEQFF
NA	TRBV14	TRBJ2-3	NA	TGTGCCAGCAGCCAAGATCTCTTGGGCCAGCCAAGCACAGATACGCAGTATTTT	CASSQDLLGQPSTDTQYF
NA	TRBV2	TRBJ1-2	NA	TGTGCCAGCAGTGAAGGCCAGGCCCGGCTAAATGGCTACACCTTC	CASSEGQARLNGYTF
NA	TRBV5-6	TRBJ2-7	NA	TGTGCCAGCAGCACCCCGGAGGGAGCCTACGAGCAGTACTTC	CASSTPEGAYEQYF
NA	TRBV4-3	TRBJ2-1	once	TGCGCCAGCAGCCAAGATAGCCGTTCCTCCTACAATGAGCAGTTCTTC	CASSQDSRSSYNEQFF
TRBD1	TRBV4-1	TRBJ1-3	once	TGCGCCAGCAGCCAAACCGGGACAGGCTCTGGAAACACCATATATTTT	CASSQTGTGSGNTIYF
NA	TRBV3-1/TRBV3-2	TRBJ1-1	NA	TGTGCCAGCAGCCAAGATCGGGGGGCTGAAGCTTTCTTT	CASSQDRGAEAFF
NA	TRBV7-9	TRBJ2-5	NA	TGTGCCAGCAGCTTAGTCCTGGGGAGGCAGGAGACCCAGTACTTC	CASSLVLGRQETQYF
NA	TRBV2	TRBJ1-1	NA	TGTGCCGGGGAACCTCAGGGGATAGCTGAAGCTTTCTTT	CAGEPQGIAEAFF
NA	TRBV4-2	TRBJ2-3	NA	TGTGCCAGCAGCCAAGGAGGGGGTGGGCTAGGCACAGATACGCAGTATTTT	CASSQGGGGLGTDTQYF
TRBD2	TRBV24-1	TRBJ2-5	NA	TGTGCCACCAGTGTGGGGGGGGAGACCCAGTACTTC	CATSVGGETQYF
NA	TRBV28	TRBJ1-1	NA	TGTGCCACCTTGCAGGGGAACACTGAAGCTTTCTTT	CATLQGNTEAFF
NA	TRBV20-1	TRBJ1-2	few	TGCAGTGCTAGTACCAGGGGAATCTATGGCTACACCTTC	CSASTRGIYGYTF
TRBD2	TRBV6-2/TRBV6-3	TRBJ2-1	once	TGTGCCAGCTGCCCCGGTAGCGGGAGAGTCCATGAGCAGTTCTTC	CASCPGSGRVHEQFF
NA	TRBV6-1	TRBJ2-5	NA	TGTGCCAGCAGTGAAGGACTTCCGGGAGTTGGAGAGACCCAGTACTTC	CASSEGLPGVGETQYF
NA	TRBV18	TRBJ2-1	once	TGTGCCAGCTCACCAGGCAGGAAGAATGAGCAGTTCTTC	CASSPGRKNEQFF
NA	TRBV30	TRBJ1-2	NA	TGTGCCTGGAGTCCATCCAACTATGGCTACACCTTC	CAWSPSNYGYTF
TRBD1	TRBV6-1	TRBJ2-3	NA	TGTGCCAGCAGTGAGGGACAGCTAGATACGCAGTATTTT	CASSEGQLDTQYF
NA	TRBV27	TRBJ2-2	NA	TGTGCCAGCAGTTTGAGGAGGACCGGGGAGCTGTTTTTT	CASSLRRTGELFF
NA	TRBV6-2/TRBV6-3	TRBJ2-3	few	TGTGCCAGCAGTTACTCGACTGGAAGCACAGATACGCAGTATTTT	CASSYSTGSTDTQYF
NA	TRBV11-2	TRBJ2-3	NA	TGTGCCAGCAGCTTTTCAACGGCGGGTGGGACAGATACGCAGTATTTT	CASSFSTAGGTDTQYF
NA	TRBV30	TRBJ1-3	NA	TGTGCCTGGAAAGCGGGCCGCCGGACCTGGGGAAACACCATATATTTT	CAWKAGRRTWGNTIYF
NA	TRBV30	TRBJ1-4	NA	TGTGCCTGCCAAAGCGGGACAATAGATGAAAAACTGTTTTTT	CACQSGTIDEKLFF
NA	TRBV30	TRBJ1-1	NA	TGTGCCTGGAGGGGGGGGATAACTGAAGCTTTCTTT	CAWRGGITEAFF
NA	TRBV9	TRBJ2-3	NA	TGTGCCAGCAGCCTTGACAGCTCTAGCACAGATACGCAGTATTTT	CASSLDSSSTDTQYF
NA	TRBV20-1	TRBJ2-5	few	TGCAGTGCTAGGTCCTTGGAGACCCAGTACTTC	CSARSLETQYF
NA	TRBV28	TRBJ1-2	NA	TGTGCCAGCAGTTTAACGGGGAACTATGGGGGCTACACCTTC	CASSLTGNYGGYTF
NA	TRBV9	TRBJ2-7	NA	TGTGCCAGCAGCGTAGCACCCCCCCCTGGTGGGGGAGGCCCCTACGAGCAGTACTTC	CASSVAPPPGGGGPYEQYF
TRBD1	TRBV28	TRBJ2-5	NA	TGTGCCAGCCAAAAGGTGCAGGGGGCAGGAGAGACCCAGTACTTC	CASQKVQGAGETQYF